The following is a TCR beta chain sequence with its context. Its matching antigen is unknown. This record comes from a study of T cells in tumors after PD-1 blockade. Whole-study context: Patients had no prior checkpoint blockade, systemic immunosuppressants, or anti-cancer therapy within 4 weeks.

The method was immunoSEQ multiplex PCR; TCRdb's version includes in-frame clones alone and lacks a portion of them. The table has around 50,000 clones, roughly three quarters seen once. The CDR3 contains 17 residues. With 4 bases clipped from V and 4 bases from J, the junction kept 9 bases outside the gene matches. Per the germline V gene, CDR1 is SGHVS and CDR2 is FQNEAQ. Study results and caveats: Blood contained roughly 43% of the tumor's TCR clonotypes.

This sequence originates from a human donor with advanced basal cell or squamous cell carcinoma (not recorded which). Here the sequenced sample was PBMCs, taken before anti-PD-1 therapy. The J gene is TRBJ2-7, the V gene TRBV7-8, with TRBD2 identical over 14 bases. The CDR3 region has the DNA TGTGCCAGCAGCTCAACCCGGACTAGCGGGAGGTCGTACGAGCAGTACTTC. This gives the protein CASSSTRTSGRSYEQYF.